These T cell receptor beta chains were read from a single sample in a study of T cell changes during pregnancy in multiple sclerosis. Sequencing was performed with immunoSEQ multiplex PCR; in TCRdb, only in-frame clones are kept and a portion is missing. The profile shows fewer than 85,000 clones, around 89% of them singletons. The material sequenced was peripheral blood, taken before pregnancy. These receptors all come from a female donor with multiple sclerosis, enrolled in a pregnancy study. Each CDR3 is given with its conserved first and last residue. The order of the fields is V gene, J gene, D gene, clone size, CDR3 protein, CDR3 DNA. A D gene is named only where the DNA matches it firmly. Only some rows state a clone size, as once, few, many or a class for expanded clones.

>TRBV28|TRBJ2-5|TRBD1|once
CASSTPGGEETQYF
TGTGCCAGCAGTACACCAGGGGGCGAGGAGACCCAGTACTTC
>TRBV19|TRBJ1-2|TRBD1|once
CASSTLWDRRRNGYTF
TGTGCCAGTAGTACACTCTGGGACAGGCGCCGGAATGGCTACACCTTC
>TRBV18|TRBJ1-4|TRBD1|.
CASSPSLLPGGEEEKLFF
TGTGCCAGCTCACCTTCCCTGTTGCCAGGGGGCGAAGAGGAAAAACTGTTTTTT
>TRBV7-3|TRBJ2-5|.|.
CASSLNQGREETQYF
TGTGCCAGCAGCTTAAATCAGGGTCGGGAAGAGACCCAGTACTTC
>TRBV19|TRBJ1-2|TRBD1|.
CASKTGVAGYTF
TGTGCCAGTAAAACAGGGGTTGCTGGCTACACCTTC
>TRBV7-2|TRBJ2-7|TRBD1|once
CASSPFPGTANYEQYF
TGTGCCAGCAGCCCGTTCCCCGGGACAGCCAACTACGAGCAGTACTTC
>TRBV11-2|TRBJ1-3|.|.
CASSLAGTKGNTIYF
TGTGCCAGCAGCTTAGCTGGGACAAAAGGAAACACCATATATTTT
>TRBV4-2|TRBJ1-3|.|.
CASSQDLSAGVSGNTIYF
TGTGCCAGCAGCCAAGATTTATCCGCAGGGGTCTCTGGAAACACCATATATTTT
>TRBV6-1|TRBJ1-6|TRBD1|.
CASTWDRTYNSPLHF
TGTGCCAGCACCTGGGACAGAACCTATAATTCACCCCTCCACTTT
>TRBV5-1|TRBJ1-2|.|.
CASSSQAPYGYTF
TGCGCCAGCAGCTCCCAGGCTCCCTATGGCTACACCTTC
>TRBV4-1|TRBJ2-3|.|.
CASSQITRDTQYF
TGCGCCAGCAGCCAGATAACTAGAGATACGCAGTATTTT
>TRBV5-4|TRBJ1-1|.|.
CASRVGGTAPTEAFF
TGTGCCAGCAGGGTTGGAGGTACAGCCCCCACTGAAGCTTTCTTT
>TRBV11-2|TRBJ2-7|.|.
CASSLIRGGFEQYF
TGTGCCAGCAGCCTTATTAGGGGGGGCTTCGAGCAGTACTTC
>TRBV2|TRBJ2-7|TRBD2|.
CASRTGLAVYEQYF
TGTGCCAGCAGGACGGGACTAGCCGTTTACGAGCAGTACTTC
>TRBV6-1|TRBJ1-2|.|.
CASSEGMGGEYGYTF
TGTGCCAGCAGTGAAGGGATGGGAGGGGAGTATGGCTACACCTTC
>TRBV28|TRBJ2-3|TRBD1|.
CASSLQGARDTQYF
TGTGCCAGCAGTTTACAGGGGGCAAGGGATACGCAGTATTTT
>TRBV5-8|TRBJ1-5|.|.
CASSLGQASNQPQHF
TGTGCCAGCAGCCTTGGTCAGGCTAGCAATCAGCCCCAGCATTTT
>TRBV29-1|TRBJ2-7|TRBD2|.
CSVVASGVPDEQYF
TGCAGCGTTGTAGCTAGCGGTGTCCCTGACGAGCAGTACTTC
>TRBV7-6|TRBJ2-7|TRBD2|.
CASSPPFWELAGNEQYF
TGTGCCAGCAGCCCCCCTTTTTGGGAACTAGCGGGCAACGAGCAGTACTTC
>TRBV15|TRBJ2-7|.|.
CATSLLPHSAVYEQYF
TGTGCCACCAGCCTCCTTCCCCATAGCGCAGTATACGAGCAGTACTTC
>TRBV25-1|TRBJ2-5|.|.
CASSEFVTQYF
TGTGCCAGCAGTGAATTCGTGACCCAGTACTTC
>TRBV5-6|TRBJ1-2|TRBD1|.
CASSLGQGADGYTF
TGTGCCAGCAGCTTGGGGCAGGGGGCGGATGGCTACACCTTC
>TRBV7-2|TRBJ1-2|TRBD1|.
CASRRTGEDIGYTF
TGTGCCAGCAGACGTACAGGGGAGGATATTGGCTACACCTTC
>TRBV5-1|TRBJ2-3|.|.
CASSFGQNTDTQYF
TGCGCCAGCAGCTTCGGACAGAACACAGATACGCAGTATTTT
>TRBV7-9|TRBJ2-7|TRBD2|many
CASSSGNPYEQYF
TGTGCCAGCAGCAGCGGGAATCCGTACGAGCAGTACTTC
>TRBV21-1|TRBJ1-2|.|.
CASSKDDTRANYGYTF
TGTGCCAGCAGCAAGGATGACACGAGGGCTAACTATGGCTACACCTTC
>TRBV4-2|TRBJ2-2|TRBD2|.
CASSLTSDANTGELFF
TGTGCCAGCAGCCTTACTAGCGATGCTAACACCGGGGAGCTGTTTTTT
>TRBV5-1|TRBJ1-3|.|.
CASSSQGSENTIYF
TGCGCCAGCAGCTCACAGGGTAGCGAAAACACCATATATTTT